This T cell receptor beta chain was recovered during a study of blood T cells in healthy people across ages. The wider study: Capturing about one barcoded beta molecule per two T cells was achieved by template switching.

The sample, about 10 milliliters of peripheral blood, was drawn from each donor. V lost 2 bases, J lost 0 bases, and 10 bases lay in between. The V gene's germline CDR1 is LGHNA and CDR2 YNFKEQ. This CDR3 is 15 amino acids long. The authors ran a second PCR of about 7 to 11 cycles using a sample-barcoded 5' primer and a J-beta primer mix. One entry per CDR3 protein, called by TCRdb with MiXCR from the 5' RACE reads. This table holds roughly 800,000 distinct CDR3 sequences, roughly 64% found once. Study-level findings and limits: CMV status of donors was not determined, possibly confounding expanded clonotype changes. Long-lived donors exceeded aged donors in naive CD4+ cells and diversity.

In the case of this clonotype: The antigen is unknown.

This sequence was found in a man aged 25 to 45 in good health. Material for sequencing was blood. The rearrangement links TRBV4-2 to TRBJ1-2; D gene unclear. The CDR3 is CASSQSEAANYGYTF. The CDR3 coding sequence is TGTGCCAGCAGCCAATCGGAGGCGGCTAACTATGGCTACACCTTC.